This T cell receptor beta chain was identified during a study of blood T cell repertoires in COVID-19. The germline V gene encodes CDR1 SGDLS and CDR2 YYNGEE. The CDR3 is 15 amino acids. The V gene lost 1 base and the J gene lost 0 bases, with 11 bases spanning the gap. Some clones are missing from TCRdb's copy, which holds only in-frame ones; the method was immunoSEQ multiplex PCR. The repertoire holds over 120,000 clones, around 90% seen once, with roughly 1.9% in the top ten. Sequencing was performed on peripheral blood. The V and J genes are TRBV9 and TRBJ2-7, with D possibly matching TRBD2 (6 bases). This sequence originates from a man in his 70s with acute or convalescent COVID-19. CDR3 protein: CASSVRDFASYEQYF. The CDR3 coding sequence is TGTGCCAGCAGCGTACGGGACTTCGCCTCCTACGAGCAGTACTTC. The full variable domain, its missing parts supplied by reference TRBV9 and TRBJ2-7, is DSGVTQTPKHLITATGQRVTLRCSPRSGDLSVYWYQQSLDQGLQFLIQYYNGEERAKGNILERFSAQQFPDLHSELNLSSLELGDSALYFCASSVRDFASYEQYFGPGTRLTVT.